The next 9 T cell receptor beta chains were all read from a single sample in a study of cytomegalovirus exposure and HLA in healthy donors. It was with 60 Vbeta and 13 Jbeta primers that the PCR ran. The table came from immunoSEQ multiplex PCR; TCRdb's copy has only in-frame clones and leaves some out. The table shows about 190,000 clones, with 75% to 90% occurring only once. The sequenced sample was PBMCs. Receptor source: a boy between 2 and 10 years old in good health and CMV-seronegative.

The CDR3 DNA sequence: TGTGCCAGCAGTCAAAGGACAGGCCATGGTCAGCCCCAGCATTTT. The encoded protein is CASSQRTGHGQPQHF. V is TRBV28 and J is TRBJ1-5, with 7 bases matching TRBD1. This CDR3 is built from 15 residues. V dropped 5 bases and J dropped 6; count of bases not matched to a gene: 10. The germline gives CDR1 MDHEN, CDR2 SYDVKM.

The J gene is TRBJ1-6, the V gene TRBV18; 8 bases match TRBD1. Per the germline V gene, CDR1 is KGHSH and CDR2 is LQKENI. The V gene end was trimmed by 3 bases and the J gene end by 9 bases; junction bases not matched to a gene: 10. The CDR3 sequence is 16 residues long. The CDR3 is CASSPTSGGETSPLHF. As DNA, the CDR3 is TGTGCCAGCTCACCGACCTCAGGGGGCGAGACTTCACCCCTCCACTTT.

This chain links TRBV2 with TRBJ2-7, with D tentatively TRBD2 (6 bases). Germline V gives CDR1 SNHLY, CDR2 FYNNEI. Trimming removed 2 bases from V and 3 bases from J, with 20 bases in between. The CDR3 loop spans 17 amino acids. The CDR3 DNA reads TGTGCCAGCAGTGAATTTTTTCGGGGGAGGACTAACTACGAGCAGTACTTC. It yields the protein CASSEFFRGRTNYEQYF.

V usage is TRBV29-1 and J usage is TRBJ1-2; D remains ambiguous. Germline values: CDR1 SQVTM, CDR2 ANQGSEA. V lost 3 bases and J lost 5, with 10 bases in between. CDR3 length equals 12 residues. The CDR3 loop reads CSVDLGRYGYTF. DNA for the CDR3: TGCAGCGTTGACCTAGGGAGGTATGGCTACACCTTC.

Concerning this clone itself: The junction does not match germline at one end; this may be a read error. V is TRBV6-5 and J is TRBJ2-7; the D gene is possibly TRBD1 (6 bases). The CDR3 is 14 residues long. The V gene's germline CDR1 is MNHEY and CDR2 SVGAGI. Here the CDR3 DNA reads TGTGCCAGCAGTAGGACAGCTACTACCTACGGGCAGTACTTC. This encodes CASSRTATTYGQYF.

V and J are TRBV25-1 and TRBJ2-4; D is perhaps TRBD1 (6 bases). The CDR3 has 17 amino acids. Trimming left V 1 base short and J 0 bases short, with 13 bases between. Germline-derived CDR1 and CDR2 are MGHDK and SYGVNS. The CDR3 loop reads CASSESRTAIAKNIQYF. Here the CDR3 DNA reads TGTGCCAGCAGTGAATCTAGGACAGCAATAGCCAAAAACATTCAGTACTTC. The full variable domain, completed using reference TRBV25-1 and TRBJ2-4, is EADIYQTPRYLVIGTGKKITLECSQTMGHDKMYWYQQDPGMELHLIHYSYGVNSTEKGDLSSESTVSRIRTEHFPLTLESARPSHTSQYLCASSESRTAIAKNIQYFGAGTRLSVL.

The CDR3 DNA is TGTGCCAGCAGCCCTCAAATTGGGGGCGATTCACCCCTCCACTTT. Amino acids: CASSPQIGGDSPLHF. V is TRBV5-5 and J is TRBJ1-6; TRBD1 is a possible D gene (6 bases). Germline CDR1 and CDR2: SGHKS and YYEKEE (reference sequence). V was clipped by 4 bases and J by 8 bases, with 16 bases between them. The CDR3 totals 15 residues.

This clone was found a few times. The chain couples TRBV6-4 to TRBJ2-5; 9 nucleotides agree with TRBD1. Trimming removed 5 bases from V and 5 bases from J; junction bases left unmatched: 6. CDR1 is MRHNA, CDR2 SNTAGT, per germline. The CDR3 is made up of 14 amino acids. CDR3 sequence reads: CASSPGQGGETQYF. The DNA for the CDR3 is TGTGCCAGCAGTCCGGGACAGGGAGGGGAGACCCAGTACTTC.

J is TRBJ1-1 and V is TRBV7-9; D is unclear. The V end lost 6 bases, the J end lost 5 bases, and 16 bases lay between the germline ends. This CDR3 contains 14 residues. Germline loops: CDR1 SEHNR, CDR2 FQNEAQ (reference sequence). The CDR3 loop reads CASSDQKRGTEAFF. CDR3 sequence (DNA): TGTGCCAGCAGTGATCAGAAGAGAGGGACTGAAGCTTTCTTT.